The 6 T cell receptor beta chains given below trace back to one sample, sequenced in a study of T cell clonality in common variable immunodeficiency. Their antigens remain unidentified. Findings and limits, study-wide: Reportedly, TCR beta sequences from common variable immunodeficiency showed fewer deletions and N-nucleotide insertions.

Some clones are missing from TCRdb's copy, which holds only in-frame ones; the method was immunoSEQ multiplex PCR. This sample comprises 20,000 or so clones, none seen once only. Input material: peripheral blood mononuclear cells. The receptors were gathered from a human donor with common variable immunodeficiency.

Many counts were recorded for this clone. The CDR3 bases that were read are TGTGCCTGGAGTTCGCGAGAGACC. Translated: CAWSSRET. The full CDR3 reads CAWSSRETQYF. J is TRBJ2-5 and V is TRBV30; no clear D. With the read ending 3 residues before the CDR3 end, the germline J gene is used to fill in that end. This CDR3 has 11 amino acids. V was cut by 2 bases and J by 4 bases, with 5 bases left in between. Germline CDR1 GTSNPN, CDR2 SVGIG (reference sequence).

This clone has a count of ten or more. Coverage ceases 3 residues before the CDR3 finishes, and the germline J gene fills in the end. The V and J genes are TRBV30 and TRBJ1-2; 7 bases fit TRBD1. CDR1 and CDR2 (germline): GTSNPN, SVGIG (reference sequence). This CDR3 region has 14 residues. Trimming at V came to 4 bases and at J to 4 bases, leaving 9 bases not matched to a gene. The CDR3 here is CAWNARQGIYGYTF. CDR3 bases read: TGTGCCTGGAATGCCAGACAGGGCATCTATGGC.

At least ten counts were recorded for this clone. The CDR3 end is not reached by the read, which stops 3 residues before it; the germline J gene fills it in. This sequence joins TRBV20-1 and TRBJ2-5; 7 bases line up with TRBD1. Germline-derived CDR1 and CDR2 are DFQATT and SNEGSKA (reference sequence). This CDR3 has 13 amino acids. V gave up 5 bases and J gave up 5 bases; unmatched junction bases: 8. The CDR3 reads CSAARQGAETQYF. The DNA read from the CDR3 is TGCAGTGCTGCAAGACAGGGCGCGGAGACC.

At least ten counts were recorded for this clone. The CDR3 is CASSPDRYGYTF. The CDR3 DNA, read in part, is TGTGCCAGTAGCCCGGACAGATATGGC. The chain carries TRBV19 and TRBJ1-2, with D possibly being TRBD1 (6 bases). The CDR3 end falls 3 residues outside the read, so it is completed with the germline J gene. Germline loops: CDR1 LNHDA, CDR2 SQIVND (reference sequence). Trimming left V 6 bases short and J 5 bases short, with 10 bases between. The CDR3 extends over 12 amino acids.

This clone was observed at least ten times. The sequence runs out 3 residues before the end of the CDR3; the remainder is reconstructed from the germline J gene. J is TRBJ1-1 and V is TRBV20-1; D gene unclear. With 0 bases removed from V and 4 bases from J, the gap between germline ends came to 3 bases. The CDR3 runs to 11 residues. Per germline, CDR1 DFQATT and CDR2 SNEGSKA (reference sequence). The CDR3 bases that were read are TGCAGTGCTAGAGATATCACTGAA. This encodes CSARDITE. The CDR3 in full is CSARDITEAFF.

In its sample, this clone was seen many times. The read comes to an end 3 residues before the CDR3 does, leaving the germline J gene to fill in the end. This chain connects TRBV6-1 to TRBJ1-5; no clear D gene. Deletions cut 0 bases from V and 3 bases from J, with 12 bases between. Looked up from germline, CDR1 is MNHNS and CDR2 is SASEGT. The CDR3 loop spans 16 amino acids. Partial CDR3 DNA: TGTGCCAGCAGTGAAGCTTATGGCAGATACAATCAGCCC. Its translation is CASSEAYGRYNQP. The CDR3 reads in full as CASSEAYGRYNQPQHF.